This T cell receptor (beta chain) stems from a study of blood T cell repertoires in COVID-19. Study at large: Acute and convalescent COVID-19 specimens originated in the United States, Italy and Spain. The analysed material was cDNA or gDNA that came from T cells, B-cell-depleted T cells, or PBMCs.

CDR3 size: 13 residues. Germline V CDR1 and CDR2: MDHEN, SYDVKM. Trimming cost V 10 bases and J 3 bases; bases outside gene matches: 5. Original methodology: Using reference gene primer amplification, nucleated cell counts were estimated. Clones were read by immunoSEQ multiplex PCR, and TCRdb kept only the in-frame ones, dropping some. The DNA gave D and trimming, while V, J and clone size come from that table. Of about 34,000 clones listed, approximately 80% are singletons. This rearrangement joins TRBV28 to TRBJ1-3; TRBD1 aligns across 8 bases. The clonotype comes from a human donor in a cohort sampled during active COVID-19. Sequencing used peripheral blood. The CDR3 sequence: CATSGQVGNTIYF. CDR3 bases: TGTGCCACCTCGGGACAGGTTGGAAACACCATATATTTT.